Presented here are 23 T cell receptor beta chains from one specimen sequenced in a study of control samples from healthy donors and cancer patients. Produced via immunoSEQ multiplex PCR; TCRdb's table is partial and in-frame only. Of roughly 130,000 clones in the sample, more than 90% were seen once. The sample was blood. These receptors came from a man aged 30-40 years in good health.

This chain links TRBV7-2 with TRBJ2-1, with D uncertain. V was pared by 1 base and J by 0 bases, with 10 bases between. Germline V CDR1 and CDR2: SGHTA, FQGNSA. The CDR3 is made up of 16 amino acids. The CDR3 nucleotides are TGTGCCAGCAGCTTAGTCGCTCGTCACTCCTACAATGAGCAGTTCTTC. This sequence encodes CASSLVARHSYNEQFF.

The V and J genes are TRBV2 and TRBJ2-7, with 9 bases matching TRBD1. This CDR3 has 15 amino acids. With V trimmed by 6 bases and J by 5 bases, 11 bases remained unmatched. The germline V gene has CDR1 SNHLY and CDR2 FYNNEI. DNA of the CDR3: TGTGCCAGCAGGCCAACCGGGACAGGGTTCCACGAGCAGTACTTC. It encodes CASRPTGTGFHEQYF.

The chain employs TRBV2 and TRBJ1-4; weak D call: TRBD1 (5 bases). V lost 7 bases, J lost 4 bases, and 10 bases lay in between. This CDR3 spans 13 amino acids. Germline CDR1 is SNHLY and CDR2 is FYNNEI. CDR3: CASKGRLNEKLFF. For the CDR3, the DNA is TGTGCCAGCAAGGGGCGGCTTAATGAAAAACTGTTTTTT.

V usage is TRBV7-8 and J usage is TRBJ2-7; D not certain. V was clipped by 4 bases and J by 0 bases, with 10 bases between them. Germline V gives CDR1 SGHVS, CDR2 FQNEAQ. This CDR3 has 14 amino acids. In DNA form, the CDR3 reads TGTGCCAGCAGCTCTGGGCTTTTCTCCTACGAGCAGTACTTC. It specifies CASSSGLFSYEQYF.

Only a few counts were recorded for this clone. The V gene is TRBV5-4, the J gene TRBJ2-1, with D uncertain. V lost 4 bases and J 6 bases, leaving 11 bases between the germline ends. The CDR3 totals 13 residues. Germline assignment: CDR1 SGHNT and CDR2 YYREEE (reference sequence). The CDR3 is CASSDIGSNEQFF. Written as DNA, the CDR3 is TGTGCCAGCAGCGACATAGGGTCCAATGAGCAGTTCTTC.

The chain joins TRBV11-2 to TRBJ2-7; D is unclear. CDR3 size: 14 residues. Germline lookup yields CDR1 SGHAT and CDR2 FQNNGV. The V end lost 2 bases, the J end lost 0 bases, and 8 bases lay between the germline ends. The CDR3 reads CASSLPSVSYEQYF. The CDR3 DNA follows: TGTGCCAGCAGCTTACCAAGCGTCTCCTACGAGCAGTACTTC.

The rearrangement uses TRBV7-8 and TRBJ2-7; 13 nucleotides align to TRBD2. The CDR3 spans 16 residues. J lost 1 base, V lost 6 bases, and 6 bases had no gene match. Looked up from germline, CDR1 is SGHVS and CDR2 is FQNEAQ. This CDR3 is CASRSGLAGVSYEQYF. The CDR3 DNA reads TGTGCCAGCAGGTCCGGACTAGCGGGAGTGTCCTACGAGCAGTACTTC. The variable domain in full, with the rest retrieved from reference TRBV7-8 and TRBJ2-7, is GAGVSQSPRYKVAKRGQDVALRCDPISGHVSLFWYQQALGQGPEFLTYFQNEAQLDKSGLPSDRFFAERPEGSVSTLKIQRTQQEDSAVYLCASRSGLAGVSYEQYFGPGTRLTVT.

The rearrangement joins TRBV5-1 to TRBJ2-2, with D possibly TRBD2 on 6 matching bases. Germline CDR1 reads SGHRS; CDR2 reads YFSETQ. CDR3 length equals 14 residues. V lost 7 bases, J lost 6 bases, and 16 bases lay in between. This CDR3 reads CASASSAGAGELFF. The DNA for the CDR3 is TGCGCCAGCGCCTCTAGCGCCGGGGCCGGGGAGCTGTTTTTT.

CDR3 sequence (DNA): TGTGCCAGCAATTTTTTAACAGGGTACTCCCAGTTCTTC. This gives the protein CASNFLTGYSQFF. V gene TRBV28 combines with J gene TRBJ2-1, with D possibly TRBD1 on 6 matching bases. Germline-derived CDR1 and CDR2 are MDHEN and SYDVKM. Trimming took 7 bases from V and 13 from J, leaving 20 bases between them. This CDR3 comprises 13 residues.

As DNA, the CDR3 is TGTGCCAGCAGCTTATTCGGAGATCAGCCCCAGCATTTT. It encodes CASSLFGDQPQHF. The V call is TRBV7-9, the J call TRBJ1-5; unclear D gene. In germline, CDR1 is SEHNR, CDR2 FQNEAQ (reference sequence). The CDR3 is 13 residues long. V was clipped by 2 bases and J by 5 bases, with 7 bases between them.

This chain links TRBV5-1 with TRBJ1-5; a weak D match, TRBD1 (5 bases). The V end was cut by 1 base, the J end by 1 base, with 9 bases between. This CDR3 is built from 15 residues. The V gene's germline CDR1 is SGHRS and CDR2 YFSETQ. The CDR3 here is CASSLSGRSNQPQHF. The DNA of the CDR3 is TGCGCCAGCAGCTTGTCGGGACGAAGCAATCAGCCCCAGCATTTT.

The rearrangement links TRBV10-3 to TRBJ2-7; 10 bases agree with TRBD1. Trimming cost V 0 bases and J 3 bases; bases outside gene matches: 11. Germline loops: CDR1 ENHRY, CDR2 SYGVKD. CDR3 length: 18 amino acids. CDR3 DNA: TGTGCCATCAGTGAGTCGACTCGGGGACAGGGGAGGCTCTACGAGCAGTACTTC. Translated: CAISESTRGQGRLYEQYF.

This sequence joins TRBV19 and TRBJ1-2; the D gene is possibly TRBD1 (6 bases). In germline, CDR1 is LNHDA, CDR2 SQIVND (reference sequence). The CDR3 length is 14 residues. With 8 bases removed from V and 0 bases from J, the gap between germline ends came to 13 bases. CDR3 region: CASARAGANYGYTF. CDR3 nucleotides: TGTGCCAGTGCGCGGGCAGGGGCTAACTATGGCTACACCTTC. Full variable domain (outside the CDR3, taken from reference TRBV19 and TRBJ1-2): DGGITQSPKYLFRKEGQNVTLSCEQNLNHDAMYWYRQDPGQGLRLIYYSQIVNDFQKGDIAEGYSVSREKKESFPLTVTSAQKNPTAFYLCASARAGANYGYTFGSGTRLTVV.

The chain combines TRBV28 with TRBJ2-5; 9 positions match TRBD1. Germline V gene lookup returns CDR1 MDHEN and CDR2 SYDVKM. Germline trimming cut 2 bases from V and 4 bases from J; bases unmatched to any gene: 8. This CDR3 has 16 residues. Here the CDR3 DNA reads TGTGCCAGCAGTTTACGACAGGGGGTTTCTACAGAGACCCAGTACTTC. The encoded protein is CASSLRQGVSTETQYF.

The chain carries TRBV6-1 and TRBJ1-2, with 10 nucleotides matching TRBD1. The CDR3 sequence is 15 residues long. Germline V lookup: CDR1 MNHNS, CDR2 SASEGT. Trimming cost V 3 bases and J 8 bases; bases outside gene matches: 9. In DNA form, the CDR3 reads TGTGCCAGCAGTGACAGCCGGGACAGGGGTCGGGGCTACACCTTC. It codes for CASSDSRDRGRGYTF.

Only a few counts were recorded for this clone. The chain combines TRBV7-9 with TRBJ2-7; 9 bases are shared with TRBD2. The CDR3 has 15 amino acids. The germline V gene has CDR1 SEHNR and CDR2 FQNEAQ (reference sequence). V trimming: 6 bases; J trimming: 3 bases; junction bases outside the gene matches: 9. The CDR3, as DNA: TGTGCCAGCAGTTTAACTAGCGGGTATAGCTACGAGCAGTACTTC. Protein product: CASSLTSGYSYEQYF.

This clone was recorded once. The chain employs TRBV7-9 and TRBJ1-1; 7 nucleotides match TRBD1. The CDR3 loop spans 15 amino acids. The trim removed 3 bases at V and 6 bases at J, leaving 10 bases unmatched. The germline CDR1 and CDR2 sequences are SEHNR and FQNEAQ (reference sequence). CDR3 nucleotide sequence: TGTGCCAGCAGCTTCGGAGACAGGGCGGGGGCTGAAGCTTTCTTT. This codes for CASSFGDRAGAEAFF. The full variable domain, rest sourced from reference TRBV7-9 and TRBJ1-1, is DTGVSQNPRHKITKRGQNVTFRCDPISEHNRLYWYRQTLGQGPEFLTYFQNEAQLEKSRLLSDRFSAERPKGSFSTLEIQRTEQGDSAMYLCASSFGDRAGAEAFFGQGTRLTVV.

The chain combines TRBV9 with TRBJ2-5; 7 nucleotides align to TRBD1. CDR3 length: 15 amino acids. After removal of 3 bases from V and 1 base from J, the junction contained 6 bases not matched to a gene. Per the germline V gene, CDR1 is SGDLS and CDR2 is YYNGEE. CDR3 residues: CASSASGTVQETQYF. In DNA, the CDR3 is TGTGCCAGCAGCGCTTCGGGGACAGTCCAAGAGACCCAGTACTTC.

The CDR3 loop reads CASSLGTQGSRETQYF. CDR3 coding DNA: TGTGCCAGCAGTTTAGGGACCCAGGGGTCTCGGGAGACCCAGTACTTC. This chain uses TRBV28 with TRBJ2-5; D possibly corresponds to TRBD1 (6 bases). The CDR3 has 16 amino acids. Germline lookup yields CDR1 MDHEN and CDR2 SYDVKM. Deletions cut 2 bases from V and 5 bases from J, with 18 bases between.

This chain joins TRBV20-1 and TRBJ2-7, with a tentative D call TRBD2 (7 bases). The germline gives CDR1 DFQATT, CDR2 SNEGSKA (reference sequence). Trimming removed 3 bases from V and 4 bases from J, with 13 bases in between. The CDR3 has 13 amino acids. CDR3 in amino acids: CSASKGGDYEQYF. DNA of the CDR3: TGCAGTGCTAGTAAAGGGGGGGATTACGAGCAGTACTTC.

The V gene is TRBV10-2, the J gene TRBJ1-5, with D possibly being TRBD1 (5 bases). With 4 bases removed from V and 4 bases from J, the gap between germline ends came to 26 bases. The CDR3 consists of 19 residues. Germline CDR1 is WSHSY and CDR2 is SAAADI. The CDR3 nucleotides are TGCGCCAGCAGTGCTGGGGGACCGGGCCTCGGCGTCGGGAATCAGCCCCAGCATTTT. This translates into CASSAGGPGLGVGNQPQHF.

The chain couples TRBV7-9 to TRBJ2-3, with D perhaps TRBD2 (6 bases). CDR3 size: 16 residues. Trimming removed 4 bases at V and 1 base at J, with 15 bases between. Germline lookup yields CDR1 SEHNR and CDR2 FQNEAQ (reference sequence). The CDR3 spells CASSSIADRGTDTQYF. The CDR3 DNA follows: TGTGCCAGCAGCTCGATAGCGGATAGGGGCACAGATACGCAGTATTTT.

In the case of this clone: An end of the junction does not agree with germline; a read error may underlie this. The chain is built from TRBV5-8 and TRBJ1-5; the D gene is possibly TRBD1 (5 bases). CDR1 is SGHTS, CDR2 YDEGEE, per germline. The CDR3 runs 14 residues. In nucleotides, the CDR3 is TGTGCCGGCAGCTTGGAGGGGTCACTTGAGCCCCAGCATTTT. This gives the protein CAGSLEGSLEPQHF.